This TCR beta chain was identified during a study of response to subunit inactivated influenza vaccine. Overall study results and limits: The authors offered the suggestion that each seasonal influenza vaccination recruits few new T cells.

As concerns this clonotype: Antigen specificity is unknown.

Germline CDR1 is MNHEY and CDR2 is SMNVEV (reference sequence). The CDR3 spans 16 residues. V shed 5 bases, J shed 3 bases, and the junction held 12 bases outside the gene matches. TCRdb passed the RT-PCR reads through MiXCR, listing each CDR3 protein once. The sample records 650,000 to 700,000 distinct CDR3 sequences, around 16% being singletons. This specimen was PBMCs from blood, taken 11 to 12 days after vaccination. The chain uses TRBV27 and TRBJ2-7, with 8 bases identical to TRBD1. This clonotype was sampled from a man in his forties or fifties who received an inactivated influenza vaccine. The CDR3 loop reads CASSPRGRRGYYEQYF. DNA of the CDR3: TGTGCCAGCAGTCCCAGGGGGCGACGGGGTTACTACGAGCAGTACTTC.